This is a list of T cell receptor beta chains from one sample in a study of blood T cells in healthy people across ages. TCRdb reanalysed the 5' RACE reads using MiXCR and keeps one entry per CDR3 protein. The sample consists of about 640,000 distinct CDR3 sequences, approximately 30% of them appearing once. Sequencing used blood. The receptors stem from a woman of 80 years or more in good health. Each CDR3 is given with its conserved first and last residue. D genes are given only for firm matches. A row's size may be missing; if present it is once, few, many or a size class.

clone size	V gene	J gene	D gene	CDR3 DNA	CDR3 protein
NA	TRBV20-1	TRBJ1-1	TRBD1	TGCAGTGCTAGAGAGTTGGGACAGCAGAACACTGAAGCTTTCTTT	CSARELGQQNTEAFF
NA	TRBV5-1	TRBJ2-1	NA	TGCGCCAGCAGCTTGGCTCCCCAGAGCTCCTACAATGAGCAGTTCTTC	CASSLAPQSSYNEQFF
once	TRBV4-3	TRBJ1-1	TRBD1	TGCGCCAGCAGGACGGACAGGGGCGCTGAAGCTTTCTTT	CASRTDRGAEAFF
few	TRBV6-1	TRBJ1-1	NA	TGTGCCAGCAGATCAACCGTCGACACTGAAGCTTTCTTT	CASRSTVDTEAFF
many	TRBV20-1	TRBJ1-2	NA	TGCAGTGCCACGAGGGACGCCCATGGCTACACCTTC	CSATRDAHGYTF
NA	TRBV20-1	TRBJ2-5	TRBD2	TGCAGTGCCACGGGGACTAGCGGGGACAATGAGCAGTACTTC	CSATGTSGDNEQYF
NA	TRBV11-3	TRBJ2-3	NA	TGTGCCAGCAGCTTCGGGGGGCGATATACAGATACGCAGTATTTT	CASSFGGRYTDTQYF
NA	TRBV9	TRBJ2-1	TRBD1	TGTGCCAGCAGCGTAGGTAATCAGCAGGGGGCTAGGCAGTTCTTC	CASSVGNQQGARQFF
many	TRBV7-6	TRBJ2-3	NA	TGTGCCAGCAGCCCAGACAACCCGTACAAGTACACAGATACGCAGTATTTT	CASSPDNPYKYTDTQYF
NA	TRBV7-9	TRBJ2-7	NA	TGTGCCAGCAGCTTAGACGGTCCCGAGCAGTACTTC	CASSLDGPEQYF
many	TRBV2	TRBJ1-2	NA	TGTGCCAGCGGGACGGGGACGACGCTCGCACATGGCTACACCTTC	CASGTGTTLAHGYTF
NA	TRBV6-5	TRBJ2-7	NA	TGTGCCACACGATTAGGGCAGGCGGAACCATACGAGCAGTACTTC	CATRLGQAEPYEQYF
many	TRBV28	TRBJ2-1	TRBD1	TGTGCCAGCAGCCCCCAGGGACAGTTCTACAATGAGCAGTTCTTC	CASSPQGQFYNEQFF
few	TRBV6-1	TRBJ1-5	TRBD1	TGTGCCAGCAGAGAAGGGGGCTATGGCAATCAGCCCCAGCATTTT	CASREGGYGNQPQHF
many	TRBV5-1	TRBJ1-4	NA	TGCGCCAGCAGCTTGGACGGTAGGGGAACTAATGAAAAACTGTTTTTT	CASSLDGRGTNEKLFF
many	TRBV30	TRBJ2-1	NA	TGTGCCTGGAGTTTCTCCTACAATGAGCAGTTCTTC	CAWSFSYNEQFF
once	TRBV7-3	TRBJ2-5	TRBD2	TGTTCCAGCAGCCTGGCGGGAGAAGAGACCCAGTACTTC	CSSSLAGEETQYF
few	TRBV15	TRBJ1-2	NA	TGTGCCACCAGCAGAGATTTAATAAGCTATGGCTACACCTTC	CATSRDLISYGYTF
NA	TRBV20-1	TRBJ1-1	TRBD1	TGCAGTGCTAGAGATTCTCGACAGGGGTCATGGACTGAAGCTTTCTTT	CSARDSRQGSWTEAFF
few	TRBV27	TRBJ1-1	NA	TGTGCCAGCAGTTTCTCCCGGGGGAGGAGGAACACTGAAGCTTTCTTT	CASSFSRGRRNTEAFF
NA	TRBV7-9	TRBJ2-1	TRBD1	TGTGCCAGCAGCTTCCCGGGACAGGGGTCCGTCTCAAACGACAATGAGCAGTTCTTC	CASSFPGQGSVSNDNEQFF
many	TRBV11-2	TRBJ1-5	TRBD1	TGTGCCAGCAGCCCCCGAGGGCGTCAGGGGGTCGGCAATCAGCCCCAGCATTTT	CASSPRGRQGVGNQPQHF
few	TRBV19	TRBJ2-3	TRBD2	TGTGCCAGTAGGCTTAAGGGACTAAGCACAGATACGCAGTATTTT	CASRLKGLSTDTQYF
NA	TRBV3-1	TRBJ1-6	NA	TGTGCCAGCAGCCAGGACACCGGGGGATATAATTCACCCCTCCACTTT	CASSQDTGGYNSPLHF
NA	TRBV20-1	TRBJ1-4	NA	TGCAGTGCTAAGAGGGGATGGAATGAAAAACTGTTTTTT	CSAKRGWNEKLFF
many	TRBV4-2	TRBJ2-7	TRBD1	TGTGCCAGCAGCCCGTTTAGGCAGGGGGTATCCTACGAGCAGTACTTC	CASSPFRQGVSYEQYF
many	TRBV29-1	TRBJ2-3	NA	TGCAGCGTTCTGGCAGGGTTGACAGATACGCAGTATTTT	CSVLAGLTDTQYF
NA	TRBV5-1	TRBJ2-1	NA	TGCGCCAGCAGCACTAGTACAGGGCACCGCGAGCAGTTCTTC	CASSTSTGHREQFF
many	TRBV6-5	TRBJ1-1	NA	TGTGCCAGCAGCCTGGGGGGCCGGGAAGCTTTCTTT	CASSLGGREAFF
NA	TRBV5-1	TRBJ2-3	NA	TGCGCCAGCAGCAACCCGACAGGCGCAGATACGCAGTATTTT	CASSNPTGADTQYF
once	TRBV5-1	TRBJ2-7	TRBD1	TGCGCCAGCAGCGTGGGACAGGGGGGCTCCTACGAGCAGTACTTC	CASSVGQGGSYEQYF
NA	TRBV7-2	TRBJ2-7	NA	TGTGCCAGCAGCTCGCCCGGACAGCACCTTACCCAGTACTTC	CASSSPGQHLTQYF
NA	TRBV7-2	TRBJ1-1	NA	TGTGCCACCCTTAACACTGAAGCTTTCTTT	CATLNTEAFF
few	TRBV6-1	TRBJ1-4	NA	TGTGCCAGCAGCGCCATGACAGGCGCAACTAATGAAAAACTGTTTTTT	CASSAMTGATNEKLFF
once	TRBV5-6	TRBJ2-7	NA	TGTGCCAGCAGCCCCACCGCGATAGCAGGCTACGAGCAGTACTTC	CASSPTAIAGYEQYF
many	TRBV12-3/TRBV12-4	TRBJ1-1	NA	TGTGCCAGCGTTTTCAGTCAGAACACTGAAGCTTTCTTT	CASVFSQNTEAFF
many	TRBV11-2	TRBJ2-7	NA	TGTGCCAGCAGCTTAGACGTTCTTAGCTCCTACGAGCAGTACTTC	CASSLDVLSSYEQYF
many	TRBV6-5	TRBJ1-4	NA	TGTGCCAGCAGTTACTCCGGAGCAACTAATGAAAAACTGTTTTTT	CASSYSGATNEKLFF
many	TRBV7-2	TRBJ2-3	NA	TGTGCCAGCAGTACTCGGGCTAGCACAGATACGCAGTATTTT	CASSTRASTDTQYF
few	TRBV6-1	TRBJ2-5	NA	TGTGCCAGCAGTTCAGATTACGGTGATGAGCAGTACTTC	CASSSDYGDEQYF
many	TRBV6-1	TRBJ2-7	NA	TGTGCCAGCAGTGAAGCATATGGGGGGCCCTCCTACGAGCAGTACTTC	CASSEAYGGPSYEQYF
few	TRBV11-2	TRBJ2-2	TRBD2	TGTGCCAGCAGCACGGGACTAGTCCTCACCGGGGAGCTGTTTTTT	CASSTGLVLTGELFF
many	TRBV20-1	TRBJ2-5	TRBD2	TGCAGTGCTAGAGATGCTCGGCTAGCGGGGGTCCAAGAGACCCAGTACTTC	CSARDARLAGVQETQYF
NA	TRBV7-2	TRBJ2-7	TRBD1	TGTGCCAGCAGCTTAGTGGACAGGGAATACGAGCAGTACTTC	CASSLVDREYEQYF
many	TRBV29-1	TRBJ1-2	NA	TGCAGCGTTGACCCAGGGAAGGGCTACACCTTC	CSVDPGKGYTF
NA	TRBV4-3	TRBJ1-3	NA	TGCGCCAGCAGCCAAGGTCGGGACACTGGAAACACCATATATTTT	CASSQGRDTGNTIYF
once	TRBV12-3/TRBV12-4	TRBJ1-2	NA	TGTGCCAGCAGTTTATCTTCCCCACCTCAAAACTATGGCTACACCTTC	CASSLSSPPQNYGYTF
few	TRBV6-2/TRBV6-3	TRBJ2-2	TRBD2	TGTGCCAGCAGTCACACGGGGGGTCCGAACACCGGGGAGCTGTTTTTT	CASSHTGGPNTGELFF
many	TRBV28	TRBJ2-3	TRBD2	TGTGCCAGCAGCTCGCCGCAAGCGGGGGGTCCAGATACGCAGTATTTT	CASSSPQAGGPDTQYF
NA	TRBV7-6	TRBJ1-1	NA	TGTGCCAGCAGCTCTTGGGACACCCCGGAGGACACTGAAGCTTTCTTT	CASSSWDTPEDTEAFF
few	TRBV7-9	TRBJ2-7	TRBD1	TGTGCCAGCAGCTTTGGACAGGTGGGGGAGCAGTACTTC	CASSFGQVGEQYF
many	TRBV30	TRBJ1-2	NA	TGTGCCTGGAGGCAAAACCGGGGGTTAAACTATGGCTACACCTTC	CAWRQNRGLNYGYTF
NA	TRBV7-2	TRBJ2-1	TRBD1	TGTGCCAGCAGCCCAGGCATTAGACAGGGTACCCACGAGCAGTTCTTC	CASSPGIRQGTHEQFF
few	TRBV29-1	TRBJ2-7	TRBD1	TGCAGCGCTATCACGGACAGGAGCATAATCTACGAGCAGTACTTC	CSAITDRSIIYEQYF
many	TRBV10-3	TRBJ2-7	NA	TGTGCTTCACGGGAAGCGGACGAGCAGTACTTC	CASREADEQYF
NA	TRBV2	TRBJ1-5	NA	TGTGCCAGCACGGTTGGTAATCAGCCCCAGCATTTT	CASTVGNQPQHF
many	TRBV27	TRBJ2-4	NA	TGTGCCAGCAGTGCCATTGTCAAAAACATTCAGTACTTC	CASSAIVKNIQYF
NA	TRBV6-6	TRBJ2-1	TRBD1	TGTGCCAGCAACCGGGGACAGGGGTGCAATGAGCAGTTCTTC	CASNRGQGCNEQFF
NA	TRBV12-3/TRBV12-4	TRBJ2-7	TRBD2	TGTGCCAGCAGTTTACTACTAGCGGGAGTCTCCGTCTACGAGCAGTACTTC	CASSLLLAGVSVYEQYF